This T cell receptor (beta chain) was identified in a study of OX40 agonist ivuxolimab in advanced cancers. General notes on the study: Ivuxolimab was a fully human IgG2 agonistic monoclonal antibody targeting the costimulatory receptor OX40 (CD134). Intravenous ivuxolimab was administered to patients every 2 weeks at six dose levels: 0.01, 0.1, 0.3, 1.5, 3 and 10 mg/kg. Of the 52 patients in dose escalation, about 20 had hepatocellular carcinoma, about 15 had melanoma, 9 had renal cell carcinoma and 9 had head and neck cancer. The point of sequencing TCRbeta in the periphery was to test whether ivuxolimab changed TCR sequence diversity and drove clonal T-cell expansion. Prior anti-PD-1, anti-PD-L1 or anti-CTLA-4 therapy was permitted, and checkpoint inhibitors had been received by more than 35% of dose-escalation patients. The dose-escalation cohort was around 83% male with a mean age of about 58 years, ranging from roughly 23 to 80. Partial responses were achieved by three dose-escalation patients, of whom one had hepatocellular carcinoma and two had cutaneous melanoma. The monotherapy dose-escalation portion (N of about 49 patients) of the phase I ivuxolimab trial is reported in the paper.

Genomic DNA was extracted from sorted cells for sequencing of the TCRbeta CDR3 region. TCRbeta CDR3 regions were sequenced using the immunoSEQ Assay. The source is immuneACCESS, and TCRdb retained only in-frame sequences with V and J called. Part of the clones is not carried over; for the studies checked, unresolved V genes explain less than half of this, and the remainder is unexplained. For this sample there are tens of thousands of clones; 84% appear just once. The biggest ten clones account for roughly 0.44% of the sample. In the case of this clone: There is no known antigen for this receptor. No qualities accompany the bases; no much larger clone lies one base away.

CDR1 is given as MDHEN and CDR2 as SYDVKM, both from the germline V gene. Reading from cysteine to phenylalanine, the CDR3 counts 12 amino acids. The DNA shown is the 36-base CDR3, in frame from base 1. Cut back by 3 bases and 6 bases, the V and J ends lie 6 bases apart. Study-wide findings and limitations: Low levels of normalized T-cell clonal expansion were also seen in some nonresponding patients. The antigen specificity of the peripheral T cells that underwent clonal expansion was not determined. After ivuxolimab, expanded clones were on average more numerous among CD8+ T cells than among CD4+ T cells. At doses of 0.1 to 3.0 mg/kg, clonal expansion of both CD4+ and CD8+ blood T cells was observed from baseline to week 6. In the 0.1-3.0 mg/kg groups, partial responders had among the lowest normalized peripheral clonal expansion, particularly in CD8+ T cells.

Patients with a history of autoimmune disease or receiving systemic immunosuppression were excluded from the trial. Peripheral blood for TCR sequencing was collected from all dose cohorts at baseline, on cycle 4 day 1, and on cycle 7 day 1. Samples were obtained from an open-label, multicenter, first-in-human phase I dose-escalation trial of ivuxolimab. Adults with locally advanced or metastatic melanoma, renal cell, hepatocellular, or head and neck squamous cell carcinoma were enrolled in the trial. Before TCR sequencing, CD4+ and CD8+ T cells were separately sorted from peripheral blood. The V gene is TRBV28 and the J gene is TRBJ2-1; the D segment cannot be called with confidence. The specimen comprised CD4+ or CD8+ T cells sorted from blood, sampled in a trial of the OX40 agonist ivuxolimab. The TCR originated in an adult with an advanced solid tumor such as melanoma, head and neck, liver or kidney cancer. In nucleotides, the sequence is TGTGCCAGCAGTTTGTTAACCAATGAGCAGTTCTTC. Translation gives CASSLLTNEQFF. Outside the CDR3, residues come from the reference TRBV28 and TRBJ2-1 proteins, so the full variable domain is: DVKVTQSSRYLVKRTGEKVFLECVQDMDHENMFWYRQDPGLGLRLIYFSYDVKMKEKGDIPEGYSVSREKKERFSLILESASTNQTSMYLCASSLLTNEQFFGPGTRLTVL.